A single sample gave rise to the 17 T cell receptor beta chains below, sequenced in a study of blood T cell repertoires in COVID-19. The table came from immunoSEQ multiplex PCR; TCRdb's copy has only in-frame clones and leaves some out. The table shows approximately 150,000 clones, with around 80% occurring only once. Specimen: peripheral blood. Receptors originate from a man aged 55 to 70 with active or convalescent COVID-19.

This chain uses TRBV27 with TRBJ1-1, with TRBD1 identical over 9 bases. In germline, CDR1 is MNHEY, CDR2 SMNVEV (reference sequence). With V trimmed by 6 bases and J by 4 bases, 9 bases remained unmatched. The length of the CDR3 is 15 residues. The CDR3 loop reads CASSTRGQGLTEAFF. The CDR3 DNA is TGTGCCAGCAGCACAAGGGGACAGGGACTCACTGAAGCTTTCTTT.

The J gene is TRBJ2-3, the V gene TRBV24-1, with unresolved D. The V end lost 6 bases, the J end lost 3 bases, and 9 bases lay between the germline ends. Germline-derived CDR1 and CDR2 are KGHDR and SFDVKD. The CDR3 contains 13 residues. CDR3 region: CATSRPETDTQYF. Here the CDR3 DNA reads TGTGCCACCAGTCGCCCGGAGACAGATACGCAGTATTTT.

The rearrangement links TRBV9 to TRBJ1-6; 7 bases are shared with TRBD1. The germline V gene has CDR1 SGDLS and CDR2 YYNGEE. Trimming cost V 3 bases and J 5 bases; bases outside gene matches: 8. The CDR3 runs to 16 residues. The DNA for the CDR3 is TGTGCCAGCAGCGGATGGGACAGCCTAAATAATTCACCCCTCCACTTT. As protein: CASSGWDSLNNSPLHF.

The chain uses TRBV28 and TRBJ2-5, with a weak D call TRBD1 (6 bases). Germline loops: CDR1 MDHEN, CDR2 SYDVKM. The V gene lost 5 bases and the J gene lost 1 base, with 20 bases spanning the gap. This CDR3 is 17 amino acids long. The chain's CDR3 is CASSRPTRTALQETQYF. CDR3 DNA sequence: TGTGCCAGCAGTCGACCCACCCGGACAGCCCTCCAAGAGACCCAGTACTTC.

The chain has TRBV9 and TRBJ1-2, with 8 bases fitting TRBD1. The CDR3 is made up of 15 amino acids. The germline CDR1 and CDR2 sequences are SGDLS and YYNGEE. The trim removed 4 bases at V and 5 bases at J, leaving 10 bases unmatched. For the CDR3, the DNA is TGTGCCAGCAGCCCTCGGACAGGGTTAATGTATGGCTACACCTTC. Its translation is CASSPRTGLMYGYTF.

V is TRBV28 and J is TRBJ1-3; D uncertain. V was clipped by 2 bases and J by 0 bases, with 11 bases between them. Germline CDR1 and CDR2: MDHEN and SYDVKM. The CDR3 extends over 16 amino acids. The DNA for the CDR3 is TGTGCCAGCAGTTTACCCAGCGGGATCTCTGGAAACACCATATATTTT. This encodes CASSLPSGISGNTIYF.

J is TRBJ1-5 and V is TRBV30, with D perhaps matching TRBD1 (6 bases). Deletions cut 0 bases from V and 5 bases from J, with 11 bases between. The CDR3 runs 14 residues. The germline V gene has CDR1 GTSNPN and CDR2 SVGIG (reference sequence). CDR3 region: CAWSVGQFDQPQHF. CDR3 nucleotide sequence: TGTGCCTGGAGTGTAGGACAGTTCGATCAGCCCCAGCATTTT.

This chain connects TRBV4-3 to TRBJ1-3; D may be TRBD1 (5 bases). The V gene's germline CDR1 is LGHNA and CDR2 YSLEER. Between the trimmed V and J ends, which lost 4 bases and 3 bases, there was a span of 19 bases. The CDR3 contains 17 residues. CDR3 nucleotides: TGCGCCAGCAGCCGAGAGGGGACTGCAACGGGTGGAAACACCATATATTTT. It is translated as CASSREGTATGGNTIYF.

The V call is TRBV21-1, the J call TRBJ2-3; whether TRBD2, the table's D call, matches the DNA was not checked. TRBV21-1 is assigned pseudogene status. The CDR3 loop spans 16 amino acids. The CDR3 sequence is CASSGTSGRAADTQYF. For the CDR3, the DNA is TGTGCCAGCAGCGGGACTAGCGGGAGGGCCGCGGATACGCAGTATTTT.

The CDR3 bases are TGTGCCAGCAGCTTATTACTAGATTTCAGTTCACCCCTCCACTTT. It encodes CASSLLLDFSSPLHF. The chain joins TRBV7-6 to TRBJ1-6; D uncertain. Trimming left V 2 bases short and J 9 bases short, with 14 bases between. The CDR3 is 15 residues long. The germline gives CDR1 SGHVS, CDR2 FNYEAQ.

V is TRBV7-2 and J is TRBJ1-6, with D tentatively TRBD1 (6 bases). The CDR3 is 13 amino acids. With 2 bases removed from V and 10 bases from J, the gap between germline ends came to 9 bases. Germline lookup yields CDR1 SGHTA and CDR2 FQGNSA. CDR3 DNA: TGTGCCAGCAGCTTAAGCAGGGGCTCACCCCTCCACTTT. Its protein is CASSLSRGSPLHF.

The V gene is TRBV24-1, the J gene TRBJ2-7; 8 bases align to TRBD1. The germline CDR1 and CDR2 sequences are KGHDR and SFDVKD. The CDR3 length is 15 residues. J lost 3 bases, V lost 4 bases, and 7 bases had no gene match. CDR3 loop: CATSDPGTGVYEQYF. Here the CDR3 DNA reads TGTGCCACCAGTGACCCCGGGACAGGAGTCTACGAGCAGTACTTC.

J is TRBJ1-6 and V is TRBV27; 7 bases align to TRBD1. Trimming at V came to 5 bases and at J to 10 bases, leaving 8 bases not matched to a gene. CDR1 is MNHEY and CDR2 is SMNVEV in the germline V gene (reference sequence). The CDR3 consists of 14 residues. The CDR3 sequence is CASSPDRVQSPLHF. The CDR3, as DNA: TGTGCCAGCAGTCCCGACAGGGTTCAATCACCCCTCCACTTT.

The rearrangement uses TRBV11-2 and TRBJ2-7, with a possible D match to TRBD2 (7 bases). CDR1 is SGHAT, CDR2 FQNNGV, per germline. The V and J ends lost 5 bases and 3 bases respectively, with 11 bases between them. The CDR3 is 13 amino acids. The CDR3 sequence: CASSLGGGYEQYV. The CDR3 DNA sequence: TGTGCCAGCAGCCTAGGGGGGGGCTACGAGCAGTACGTC.

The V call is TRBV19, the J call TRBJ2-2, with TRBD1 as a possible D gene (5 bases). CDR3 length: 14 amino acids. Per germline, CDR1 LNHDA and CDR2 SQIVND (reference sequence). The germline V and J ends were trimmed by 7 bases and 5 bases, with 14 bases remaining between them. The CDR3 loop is CASTLGHGTGELFF. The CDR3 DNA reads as TGTGCCAGTACCCTCGGACACGGAACCGGGGAGCTGTTTTTT. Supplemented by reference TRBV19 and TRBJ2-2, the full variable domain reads DGGITQSPKYLFRKEGQNVTLSCEQNLNHDAMYWYRQDPGQGLRLIYYSQIVNDFQKGDIAEGYSVSREKKESFPLTVTSAQKNPTAFYLCASTLGHGTGELFFGEGSRLTVL.

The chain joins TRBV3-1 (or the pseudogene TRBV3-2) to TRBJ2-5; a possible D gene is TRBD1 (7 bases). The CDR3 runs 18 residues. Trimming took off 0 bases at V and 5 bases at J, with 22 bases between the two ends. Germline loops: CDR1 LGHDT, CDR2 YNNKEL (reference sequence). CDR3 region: CASSQEGLPRGPGETQYF. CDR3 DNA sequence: TGTGCCAGCAGCCAAGAGGGACTCCCAAGGGGGCCCGGGGAGACCCAGTACTTC.

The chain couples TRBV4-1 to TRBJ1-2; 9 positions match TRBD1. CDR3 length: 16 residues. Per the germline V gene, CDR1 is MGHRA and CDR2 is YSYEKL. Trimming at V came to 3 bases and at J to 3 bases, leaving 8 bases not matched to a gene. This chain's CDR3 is CASSHLTGGIDYGYTF. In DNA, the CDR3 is TGCGCCAGCAGCCACTTAACAGGGGGCATCGACTATGGCTACACCTTC.